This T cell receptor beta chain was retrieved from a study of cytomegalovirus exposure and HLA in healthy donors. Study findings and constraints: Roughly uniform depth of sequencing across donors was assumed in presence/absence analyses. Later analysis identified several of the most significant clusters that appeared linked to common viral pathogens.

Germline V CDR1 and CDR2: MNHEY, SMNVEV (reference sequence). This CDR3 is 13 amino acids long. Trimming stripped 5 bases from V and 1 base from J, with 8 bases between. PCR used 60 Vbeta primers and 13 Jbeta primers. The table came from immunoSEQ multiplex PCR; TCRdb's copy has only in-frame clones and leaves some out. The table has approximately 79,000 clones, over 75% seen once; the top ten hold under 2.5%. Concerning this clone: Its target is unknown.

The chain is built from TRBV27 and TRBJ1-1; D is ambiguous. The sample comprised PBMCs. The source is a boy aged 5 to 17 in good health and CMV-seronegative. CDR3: CASSQQTNTEAFF. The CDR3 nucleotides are TGTGCCAGCAGTCAACAGACGAACACTGAAGCTTTCTTT.